This entry describes one T cell receptor (beta chain). The specificity of this receptor is unknown. The record has no base qualities; no much larger clone is one base away. There are 11 amino acids in the CDR3, from cysteine to phenylalanine inclusive. Left in the record is the CDR3 DNA by itself, 33 bases read in frame from the first base. CDR1 and CDR2, per the germline V gene (reference sequence), are LGHDT and YNNKEL. V gives up 2 bases and J gives up 9 bases, and the segment between their germline ends measures 5 bases. The entry originates in a study of blood T cells in healthy people across ages (dated by TCRdb to the mid-2010s). Concerning the study at large: In model experiments, roughly one uniquely barcoded TCR beta cDNA molecule per two T cells was captured by template switching. To track age-related changes in TCR beta repertoire diversity, the study relied on deep sequencing normalized with unique cDNA molecular identifiers. Four age groups were formed from the donors: young (average about 15 years), middle-aged (around 37), aged (over 55) and long-lived (82). To avoid experimental bias, donors of different ages were spread randomly across the sequencing lanes. Two additional independent replicas of 1 million unique cDNA reads from the same blood draw were analyzed for two donors (one aged 18 to 30 and one aged 80 or older).

Donors were 39 systemically healthy Caucasian individuals from Russia aged roughly 6 to 90 years. Around 9.7 milliliters of peripheral blood were collected from each donor into EDTA-treated Vacutainer tubes. Ficoll-Paque density-gradient centrifugation was used to isolate PBMCs, with at least 7 million per sample. Total RNA was extracted from PBMCs with Trizol reagent, with at least 5.5 micrograms obtained per sample. For every donor, flow cytometry on a PBMC aliquot measured the percentage of naive CD45RAhigh/CD27high T cells. Broad study findings and their caveats: There was a strong correlation between observed TCR beta diversity and the percentage of naive T cells measured by flow cytometry. Estimates of total diversity based on one million sequenced T cells were considered lower bounds and underestimates. Compared with the aged group, the long-lived group had more naive CD4+ T cells, fewer expanded clones and increased TCR diversity, suggesting age selection. Conclusive comparison of naive and antigen-experienced compartments was prevented by the profiling of bulk unsorted PBMCs. The CMV infection status of donors was not known, potentially confounding age-related changes in expanded clonotypes. As age increased, observed TCR beta diversity per million T cells dropped in a roughly linear way, and a significant reduction was already evident by age approximately 40.

Library preparation used 5' RACE. The instrument was an Illumina HiSeq 2500. The second PCR ran for about 6 to 12 cycles and used a J-beta primer mix along with a sample-barcoded 5' primer. A template-switch 5' adaptor carrying 12 random nucleotides introduced a unique molecular identifier onto each TCR beta cDNA molecule. At least 2.5 million CDR3-containing paired-end reads were obtained from each sample. The Mint cDNA synthesis kit, primed by a TRBC-specific oligonucleotide, was used to synthesize first-strand cDNA from all RNA. Following uracil-DNA glycosylase treatment, all cDNA underwent a first 18-cycle PCR with the universal primers M1SS and BC2_uni_R. The paper's processing steps were these. For normalization, 1 million high-quality reads, each with a distinct molecular identifier, were randomly selected from each sample. Reads with shared molecular identifiers were discarded instead of being binned into consensus sequences. MiTCR, set to a Q25 quality threshold and the strictest error-elimination algorithm, was used for CDR3 identification, clonotype clustering and error correction. A nonparametric unseen species model with Euler transformation was used to estimate a lower bound on total TCR beta diversity. In TCRdb, the public reads were trimmed at Q25 with fastp and aligned with MiXCR, with productive beta chains retained. Identical CDR3 proteins give one entry, which carries the most common genes and DNA. V and J calls and clone size were set by TCRdb, not the authors. Recorded for this sample are over 950,000 distinct CDR3 sequences; roughly half of them occurred a single time. About a fifth of the sample comes from the top ten.

Sequencing was done on a sample of blood. The sequence was collected from a woman aged 55-69 years in good health. The chain couples TRBV3-1 to TRBJ2-1, with the D gene not confidently named. The nucleotide sequence reads TGTGCCAGCAGCCAACTTCGTGAGCAGTTCTTC. Translation gives CASSQLREQFF.